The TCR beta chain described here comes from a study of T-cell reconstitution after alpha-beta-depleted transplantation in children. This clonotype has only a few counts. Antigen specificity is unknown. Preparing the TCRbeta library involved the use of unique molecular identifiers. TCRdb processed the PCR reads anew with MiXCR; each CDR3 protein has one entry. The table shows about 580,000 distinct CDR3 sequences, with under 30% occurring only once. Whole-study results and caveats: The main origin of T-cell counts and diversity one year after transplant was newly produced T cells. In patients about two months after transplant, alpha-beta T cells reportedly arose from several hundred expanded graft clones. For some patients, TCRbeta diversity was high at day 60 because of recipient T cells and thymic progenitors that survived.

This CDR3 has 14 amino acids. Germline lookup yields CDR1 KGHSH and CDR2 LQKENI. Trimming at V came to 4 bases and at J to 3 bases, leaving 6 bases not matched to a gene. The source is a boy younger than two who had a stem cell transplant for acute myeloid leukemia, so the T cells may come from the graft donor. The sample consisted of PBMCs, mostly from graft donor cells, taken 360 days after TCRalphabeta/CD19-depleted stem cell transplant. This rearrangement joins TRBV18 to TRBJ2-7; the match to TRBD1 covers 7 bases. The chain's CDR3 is CASSRQGGDYEQYF. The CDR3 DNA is TGTGCCAGCTCACGACAGGGTGGGGACTACGAGCAGTACTTC.